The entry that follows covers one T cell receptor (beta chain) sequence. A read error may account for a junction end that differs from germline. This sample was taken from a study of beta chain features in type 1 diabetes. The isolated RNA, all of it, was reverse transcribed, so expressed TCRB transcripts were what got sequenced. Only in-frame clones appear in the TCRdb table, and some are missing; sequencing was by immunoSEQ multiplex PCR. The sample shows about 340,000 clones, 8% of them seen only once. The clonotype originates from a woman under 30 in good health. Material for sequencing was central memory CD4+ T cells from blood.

CDR3 bases: TGCAGCGCTGAAGGGGGGTCTAGCGGGTCCGGGGAGCTGTTTTTT. Protein sequence: CSAEGGSSGSGELFF. The chain combines TRBV29-1 with TRBJ2-2; 8 bases align to TRBD2. The CDR3 has 15 amino acids. From germline, CDR1 is SQVTM and CDR2 ANQGSEA.